What follows are 5 T cell receptor beta chains derived from one specimen sequenced in a study of blood T cell repertoires in COVID-19. Using immunoSEQ multiplex PCR, the repertoire was profiled, and TCRdb retains in-frame clones only, with some absent. The sample comprises over 120,000 clones, about three quarters of which are singletons, and around 2.1% rests with the top ten. Sequencing was performed on peripheral blood. The receptor set was obtained from a woman in her sixties with acute or convalescent COVID-19.

The J gene is TRBJ1-4, the V gene TRBV30; 7 bases match TRBD1. The germline V gene has CDR1 GTSNPN and CDR2 SVGIG (reference sequence). After removal of 3 bases from V and 8 bases from J, the junction contained 21 bases not matched to a gene. This CDR3 spans 18 amino acids. The CDR3 DNA follows: TGTGCCTGGAGGACACGAGACAGGGTTGGGCCTTTCGAGGAAAAACTGTTTTTT. Protein product: CAWRTRDRVGPFEEKLFF.

The J gene is TRBJ1-5, the V gene TRBV19; the D gene is possibly TRBD1 (5 bases). Germline lookup yields CDR1 LNHDA and CDR2 SQIVND (reference sequence). The CDR3 totals 16 residues. V lost 5 bases and J 1 base, leaving 15 bases between the germline ends. DNA for the CDR3: TGTGCCAGTAGTCCGAGCGGGGGTGTAAGCAATCAGCCCCAGCATTTT. Protein sequence: CASSPSGGVSNQPQHF.

The V and J genes are TRBV9 and TRBJ1-2; no clear D gene. Per germline, CDR1 SGDLS and CDR2 YYNGEE. This CDR3 comprises 13 residues. Trimming removed 0 bases from V and 8 bases from J, with 11 bases in between. The CDR3 DNA reads as TGTGCCAGCAGCGTAGGTGGCGCGGTAGGCTACACCTTC. Its translation is CASSVGGAVGYTF.

V usage is TRBV19 and J usage is TRBJ2-4; the D gene is possibly TRBD1 (6 bases). The V and J ends lost 1 base and 8 bases respectively, with 9 bases between them. The germline V gene has CDR1 LNHDA and CDR2 SQIVND (reference sequence). The CDR3 consists of 13 residues. The CDR3 DNA is TGTGCCAGTAGTATAGTAGGGGGTGACATTCAGTACTTC. The encoded protein is CASSIVGGDIQYF.

The chain has TRBV6-4 and TRBJ2-2; no definite D call. V lost 3 bases and J 4 bases, leaving 6 bases between the germline ends. Per the germline V gene, CDR1 is MRHNA and CDR2 is SNTAGT. CDR3 length: 13 amino acids. Here the CDR3 DNA reads TGTGCCAGCAGTGATGCGTTCACCGGGGAGCTGTTTTTT. It is translated as CASSDAFTGELFF.